Listed below are T cell receptor beta chains from one sample, sequenced in a study of radiotherapy plus CTLA-4 blockade in lung cancer. Here immunoSEQ multiplex PCR was the method, and the copy in TCRdb shows in-frame clones only, minus some. Of over 80,000 clones in the sample, roughly four fifths were seen once. The specimen comprised peripheral blood, sampled from a patient treated with radiotherapy plus ipilimumab. The receptors stem from a human donor with non-small cell lung cancer who had stable disease on radiotherapy plus ipilimumab. Each CDR3 is given with its conserved first and last residue. D genes are given only for firm matches. Size is omitted from some rows. Given values are once, few, many or a class for expanded clones.

j_call d_call v_call clone_size cdr3_aa cdr3_nt
TRBJ2-2 . TRBV29-1 . CSVQRDSSTGELFF TGCAGCGTCCAGCGGGACAGTTCCACCGGGGAGCTGTTTTTT
TRBJ2-2 . TRBV6-1 . CASNRAGNTGELFF TGTGCCAGCAACAGGGCAGGGAACACCGGGGAGCTGTTTTTT
TRBJ2-7 TRBD2 TRBV2 once CASSVSSGGIYEQYF TGTGCCAGCAGTGTTTCTAGCGGGGGGATCTACGAGCAGTACTTC
TRBJ2-2 TRBD1 TRBV5-1 . CASSRGTGGTGELFF TGCGCCAGCAGCCGTGGGACAGGGGGCACCGGGGAGCTGTTTTTT
TRBJ1-1 . TRBV19 . CASSLGASSTEAFF TGTGCCAGTAGTTTGGGGGCGTCCTCTACTGAAGCTTTCTTT
TRBJ2-5 TRBD2 TRBV15 . CATSRDPGGPQYF TGTGCCACCAGCAGAGATCCGGGGGGGCCCCAGTACTTC
TRBJ1-4 . TRBV5-1 . CASSRAGATNEKLFF TGCGCCAGCAGCCGAGCTGGTGCAACTAATGAAAAACTGTTTTTT
TRBJ2-7 . TRBV6-1 . CASSKPPLGSEQYF TGTGCCAGCAGCAAACCCCCTCTGGGGTCCGAGCAGTACTTC
TRBJ1-5 . TRBV7-6 . CASSLTAGPQPQHF TGTGCCAGCAGCTTAACCGCCGGGCCTCAGCCCCAGCATTTT
TRBJ1-4 TRBD1 TRBV18 . CASSRTGATNEKLFF TGTGCCAGCTCCCGTACAGGGGCAACTAATGAAAAACTGTTTTTT
TRBJ1-1 . TRBV6-6 . CASSYSGQEIEAFF TGTGCCAGCAGTTACTCAGGGCAGGAGATTGAAGCTTTCTTT
TRBJ2-7 . TRBV2 . CASSRTRTEQYF TGTGCCAGCAGTCGGACAAGGACCGAGCAGTACTTC
TRBJ2-7 TRBD2 TRBV28 . CASSWTGLVFREQYF TGTGCCAGCAGTTGGACGGGACTAGTATTTCGCGAGCAGTACTTC
TRBJ1-2 . TRBV6-5 . CASSLTGNYGYTF TGTGCCAGCAGCCTCACAGGGAACTATGGCTACACCTTC
TRBJ2-3 . TRBV10-3 . CAISRRDSYTDTQYF TGTGCCATCAGCCGCCGGGACTCATACACAGATACGCAGTATTTT
TRBJ1-4 . TRBV7-2 few CASSFYQGEKLFF TGTGCCAGCAGCTTCTACCAGGGAGAAAAACTGTTTTTT
TRBJ2-3 TRBD2 TRBV5-4 . CASSSGGSTDTQYF TGTGCCAGCAGCTCGGGAGGGAGCACAGATACGCAGTATTTT
TRBJ1-1 . TRBV7-8 . CASSLGQGTEAFF TGTGCCAGCAGCTTAGGGCAGGGAACTGAAGCTTTCTTT
TRBJ2-5 . TRBV19 . CASRPGQPGSETQYF TGTGCCAGTAGGCCTGGACAGCCTGGGAGCGAGACCCAGTACTTC
TRBJ1-2 TRBD1 TRBV5-4 . CASSFRGQEGYGYTF TGTGCCAGCAGCTTCAGGGGGCAGGAGGGCTATGGCTACACCTTC
TRBJ1-5 . TRBV7-2 few CASSSYIGDGSQHF TGTGCCAGCAGCTCCTACATAGGGGACGGGTCCCAGCATTTT
TRBJ1-5 TRBD1 TRBV19 . CASTLTGGAFYGNQPQHF TGTGCCAGTACCCTGACAGGGGGCGCGTTTTATGGCAATCAGCCCCAGCATTTT
TRBJ1-1 . TRBV15 few CATSRGLNTEAFF TGTGCCACCAGCAGAGGTTTGAACACTGAAGCTTTCTTT
TRBJ1-1 . TRBV5-6 . CASSLTVMNTEAFF TGTGCCAGCAGCTTGACCGTAATGAACACTGAAGCTTTCTTT
TRBJ2-5 . TRBV28 . CASSLGREETQYF TGTGCCAGCAGTTTGGGCAGGGAGGAGACCCAGTACTTC
TRBJ1-5 TRBD1 TRBV10-1 once CASSQSRDRVHQYSNQPQHF TGCGCCAGCAGTCAAAGCCGGGACAGGGTTCACCAATATAGCAATCAGCCCCAGCATTTT
TRBJ2-1 TRBD2 TRBV11-2 . CASRSSGGLSSYNEQFF TGTGCCAGCAGATCCAGCGGGGGGCTTAGCTCCTACAATGAGCAGTTCTTC
TRBJ2-3 . TRBV7-3 . CASSLSGDTQYF TGTGCCAGCAGCCTGAGTGGAGATACGCAGTATTTT
TRBJ1-6 . TRBV30 once CAWSVSLGWNSPLHF TGTGCCTGGAGTGTTTCCTTGGGGTGGAATTCACCCCTCCACTTT
TRBJ1-1 . TRBV7-9 . CASSRTGLNTEAFF TGTGCCAGCAGCCGGACTGGCTTGAACACTGAAGCTTTCTTT
TRBJ2-1 . TRBV7-2 . CASSLTGNGEQFF TGTGCCAGCAGCTTAACAGGGAACGGTGAGCAGTTCTTC
TRBJ2-1 TRBD2 TRBV11-2 . CASSLVGAGVSYNEQFF TGTGCCAGCAGCTTAGTAGGAGCGGGGGTTTCCTACAATGAGCAGTTCTTC
TRBJ2-5 TRBD2 TRBV5-1 . CASSDSGRFPFEKETQYF TGCGCCAGCAGCGATAGCGGGCGGTTCCCATTCGAAAAAGAGACCCAGTACTTC
TRBJ2-3 . TRBV19 . CASSMSGWGADTQYF TGTGCCAGTAGTATGTCTGGATGGGGGGCAGATACGCAGTATTTT
TRBJ2-7 . TRBV10-2 . CASSGRSSYEQYF TGCGCCAGCAGTGGCAGGAGCTCCTACGAGCAGTACTTC
TRBJ2-1 TRBD2 TRBV28 . CASAAGNEQFF TGTGCCAGTGCAGCGGGGAATGAGCAGTTCTTC
TRBJ2-5 . TRBV18 . CASSPIGAKGETQYF TGTGCCAGCTCACCAATAGGGGCGAAGGGGGAGACCCAGTACTTC
TRBJ2-3 TRBD2 TRBV7-9 . CASPGRGGPDTQYF TGTGCCAGCCCGGGGCGGGGGGGCCCAGATACGCAGTATTTT
TRBJ1-1 . TRBV30 . CAWNFKVSSTEAFF TGTGCCTGGAATTTTAAGGTTTCGTCCACTGAAGCTTTCTTT